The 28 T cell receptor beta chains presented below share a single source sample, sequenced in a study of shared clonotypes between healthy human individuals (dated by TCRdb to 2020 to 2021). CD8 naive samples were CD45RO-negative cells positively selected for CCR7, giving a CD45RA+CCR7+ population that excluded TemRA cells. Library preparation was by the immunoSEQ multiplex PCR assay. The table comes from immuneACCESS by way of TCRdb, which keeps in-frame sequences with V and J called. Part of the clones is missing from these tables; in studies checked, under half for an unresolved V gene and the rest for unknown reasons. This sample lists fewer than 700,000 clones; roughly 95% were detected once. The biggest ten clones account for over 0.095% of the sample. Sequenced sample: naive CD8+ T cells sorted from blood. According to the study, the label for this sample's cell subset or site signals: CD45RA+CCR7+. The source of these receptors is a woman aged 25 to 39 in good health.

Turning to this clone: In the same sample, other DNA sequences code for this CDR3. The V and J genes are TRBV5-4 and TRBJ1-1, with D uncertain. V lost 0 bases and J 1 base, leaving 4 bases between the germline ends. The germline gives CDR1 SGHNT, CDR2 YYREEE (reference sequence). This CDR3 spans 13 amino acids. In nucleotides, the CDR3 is TGTGCCAGCAGCTTGGCAGGGAACACTGAAGCTTTCTTT. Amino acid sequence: CASSLAGNTEAFF.

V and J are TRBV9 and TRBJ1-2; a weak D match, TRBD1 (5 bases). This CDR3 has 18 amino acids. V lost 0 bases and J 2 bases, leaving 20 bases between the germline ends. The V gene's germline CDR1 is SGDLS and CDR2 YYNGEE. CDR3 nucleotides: TGTGCCAGCAGCGTAGGGGCCTCGTTTCAGGGCCACAACTATGGCTACACCTTC. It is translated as CASSVGASFQGHNYGYTF.

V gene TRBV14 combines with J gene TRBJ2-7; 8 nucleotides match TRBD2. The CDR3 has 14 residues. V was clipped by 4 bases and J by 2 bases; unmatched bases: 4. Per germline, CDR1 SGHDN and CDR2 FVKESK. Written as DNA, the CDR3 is TGTGCCAGCAGCCCCTATAGCGGGGCCTACGAGCAGTACTTC. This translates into CASSPYSGAYEQYF.

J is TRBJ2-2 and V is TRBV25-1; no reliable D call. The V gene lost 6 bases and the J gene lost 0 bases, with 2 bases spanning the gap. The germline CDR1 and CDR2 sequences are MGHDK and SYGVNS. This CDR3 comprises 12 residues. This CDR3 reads CASRPNTGELFF. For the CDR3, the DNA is TGTGCCAGCAGGCCGAACACCGGGGAGCTGTTTTTT.

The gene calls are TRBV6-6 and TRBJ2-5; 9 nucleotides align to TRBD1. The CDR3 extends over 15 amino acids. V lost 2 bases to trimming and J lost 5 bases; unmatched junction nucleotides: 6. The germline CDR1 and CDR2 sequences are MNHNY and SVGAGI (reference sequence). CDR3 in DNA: TGTGCCAGCAGTTACATGGGACAGGGTCCCGAGACCCAGTACTTC. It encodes CASSYMGQGPETQYF.

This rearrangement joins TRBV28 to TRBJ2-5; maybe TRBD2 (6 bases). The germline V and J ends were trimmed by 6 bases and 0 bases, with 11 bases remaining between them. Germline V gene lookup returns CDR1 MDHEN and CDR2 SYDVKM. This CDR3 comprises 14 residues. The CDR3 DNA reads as TGTGCCAGCAGGTACCGGGACTACCAAGAGACCCAGTACTTC. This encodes CASRYRDYQETQYF.

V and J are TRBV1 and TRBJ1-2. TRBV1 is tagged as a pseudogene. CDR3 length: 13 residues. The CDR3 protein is CTSSPTGRYGYTF. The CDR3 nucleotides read TGCACCAGCAGTCCAACAGGGAGGTATGGCTACACCTTC.

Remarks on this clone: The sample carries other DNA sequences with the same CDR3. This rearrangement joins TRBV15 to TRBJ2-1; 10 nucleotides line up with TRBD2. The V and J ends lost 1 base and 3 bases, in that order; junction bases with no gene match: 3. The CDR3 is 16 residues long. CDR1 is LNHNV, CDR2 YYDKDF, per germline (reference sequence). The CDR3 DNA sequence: TGTGCCACCAGCAGAGGGACTAGCGGAATCTACAATGAGCAGTTCTTC. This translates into CATSRGTSGIYNEQFF. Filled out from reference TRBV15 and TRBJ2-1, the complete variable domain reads DAMVIQNPRYQVTQFGKPVTLSCSQTLNHNVMYWYQQKSSQAPKLLFHYYDKDFNNEADTPDNFQSRRPNTSFCFLDIRSPGLGDTAMYLCATSRGTSGIYNEQFFGPGTRLTVL.

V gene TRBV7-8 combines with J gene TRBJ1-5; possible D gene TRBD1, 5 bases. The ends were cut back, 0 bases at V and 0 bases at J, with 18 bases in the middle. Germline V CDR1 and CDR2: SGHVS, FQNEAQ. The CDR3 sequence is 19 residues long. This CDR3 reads CASSLATVDLLYSNQPQHF. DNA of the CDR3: TGTGCCAGCAGCTTAGCGACAGTCGACCTACTTTATAGCAATCAGCCCCAGCATTTT.

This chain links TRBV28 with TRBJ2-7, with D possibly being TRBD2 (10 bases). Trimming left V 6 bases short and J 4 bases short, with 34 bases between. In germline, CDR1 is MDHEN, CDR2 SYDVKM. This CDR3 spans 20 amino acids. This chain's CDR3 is CASRVSGTGILLAGKYEQYF. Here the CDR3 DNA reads TGTGCCAGCAGAGTCTCTGGGACAGGGATTTTACTAGCGGGAAAATACGAGCAGTACTTC.

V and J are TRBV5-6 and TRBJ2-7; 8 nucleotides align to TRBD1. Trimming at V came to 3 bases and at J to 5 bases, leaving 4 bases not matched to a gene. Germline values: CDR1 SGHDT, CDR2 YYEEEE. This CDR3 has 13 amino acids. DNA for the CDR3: TGTGCCAGCAGCTATGACAGGGGCCACGAGCAGTACTTC. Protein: CASSYDRGHEQYF.

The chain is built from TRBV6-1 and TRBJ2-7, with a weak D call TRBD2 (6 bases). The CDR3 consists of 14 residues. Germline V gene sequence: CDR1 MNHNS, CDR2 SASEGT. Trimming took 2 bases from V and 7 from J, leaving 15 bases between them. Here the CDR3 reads CASSELIRESEQYF. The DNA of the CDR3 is TGTGCCAGCAGTGAACTAATCCGGGAGAGTGAGCAGTACTTC.

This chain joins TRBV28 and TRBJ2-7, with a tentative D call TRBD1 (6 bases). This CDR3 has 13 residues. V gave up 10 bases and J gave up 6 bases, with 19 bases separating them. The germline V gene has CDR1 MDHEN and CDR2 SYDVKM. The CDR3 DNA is TGTGCCACCACCCATCATATAGGGGGCGAGCAGTACTTC. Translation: CATTHHIGGEQYF.

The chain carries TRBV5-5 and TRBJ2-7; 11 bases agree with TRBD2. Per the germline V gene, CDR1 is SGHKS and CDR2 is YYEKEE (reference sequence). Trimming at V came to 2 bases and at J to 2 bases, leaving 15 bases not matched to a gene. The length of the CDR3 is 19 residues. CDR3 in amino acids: CASSFAFLAGGFTAYEQYF. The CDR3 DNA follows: TGTGCCAGCAGCTTTGCCTTCCTAGCGGGAGGATTTACCGCCTACGAGCAGTACTTC. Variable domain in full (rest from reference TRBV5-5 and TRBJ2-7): DAGVTQSPTHLIKTRGQQVTLRCSPISGHKSVSWYQQVLGQGPQFIFQYYEKEERGRGNFPDRFSARQFPNYSSELNVNALLLGDSALYLCASSFAFLAGGFTAYEQYFGPGTRLTVT.

CDR3: CASSPSAAVGTSRF. The CDR3 DNA is TGTGCCAGCAGCCCTAGTGCAGCCGTGGGGACGTCTAGATTC. J is TRBJ2-7 and V is TRBV12-1. TRBV12-1 is designated a pseudogene. The CDR3 is 14 amino acids.

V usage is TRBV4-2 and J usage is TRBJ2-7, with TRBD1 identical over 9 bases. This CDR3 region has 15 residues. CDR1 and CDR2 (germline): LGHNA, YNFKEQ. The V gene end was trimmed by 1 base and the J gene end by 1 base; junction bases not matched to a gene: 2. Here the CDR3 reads CASSQAGTGSYEQYF. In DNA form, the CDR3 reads TGTGCCAGCAGCCAAGCTGGGACAGGGTCCTACGAGCAGTACTTC.

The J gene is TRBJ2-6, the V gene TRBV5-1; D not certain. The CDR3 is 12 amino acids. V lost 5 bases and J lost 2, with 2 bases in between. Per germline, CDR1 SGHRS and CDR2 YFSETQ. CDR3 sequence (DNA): TGCGCCAGCAGGGCTGGGGCCAACGTCCTGACTTTC. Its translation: CASRAGANVLTF.

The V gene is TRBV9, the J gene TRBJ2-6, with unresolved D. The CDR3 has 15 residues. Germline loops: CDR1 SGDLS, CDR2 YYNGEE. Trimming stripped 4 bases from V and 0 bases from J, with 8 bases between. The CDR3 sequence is CASSPGYSGANVLTF. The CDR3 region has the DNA TGTGCCAGCAGCCCAGGATACTCTGGGGCCAACGTCCTGACTTTC.

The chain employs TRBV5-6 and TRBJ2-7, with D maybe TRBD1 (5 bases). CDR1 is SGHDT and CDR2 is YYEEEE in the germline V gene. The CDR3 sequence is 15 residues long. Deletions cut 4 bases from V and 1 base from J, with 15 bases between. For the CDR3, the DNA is TGTGCCAGCAGCCCCCGGACAATACCATCCTACGAGCAGTACTTC. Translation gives CASSPRTIPSYEQYF.

CDR3 loop: CASSPLLAGYEQYF. In DNA form, the CDR3 reads TGTGCCAGCAGCCCCCTTCTAGCGGGCTACGAGCAGTACTTC. This chain connects TRBV11-2 to TRBJ2-7; 8 bases map to TRBD2. The CDR3 has 14 residues. J gave up 3 bases and V 5 bases, and 6 bases lay outside the gene matches. Germline CDR1 is SGHAT and CDR2 is FQNNGV.

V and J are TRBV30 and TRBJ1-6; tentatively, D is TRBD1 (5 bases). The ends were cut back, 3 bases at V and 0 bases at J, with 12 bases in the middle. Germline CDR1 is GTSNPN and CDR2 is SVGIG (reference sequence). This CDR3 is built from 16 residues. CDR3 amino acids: CAWSGDSPSYNSPLHF. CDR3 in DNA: TGTGCCTGGAGCGGAGACAGCCCCTCCTATAATTCACCCCTCCACTTT. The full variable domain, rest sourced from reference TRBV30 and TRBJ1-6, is SQTIHQWPATLVQPVGSPLSLECTVEGTSNPNLYWYRQAAGRGLQLLFYSVGIGQISSEVPQNLSASRPQDRQFILSSKKLLLSDSGFYLCAWSGDSPSYNSPLHFGNGTRLTVT.

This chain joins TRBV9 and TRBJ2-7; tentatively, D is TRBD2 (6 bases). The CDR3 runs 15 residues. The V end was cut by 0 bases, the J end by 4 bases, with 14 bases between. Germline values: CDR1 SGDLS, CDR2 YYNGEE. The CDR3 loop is CASSVGDSRTYEQYF. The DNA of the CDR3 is TGTGCCAGCAGCGTAGGGGACTCAAGGACGTACGAGCAGTACTTC.

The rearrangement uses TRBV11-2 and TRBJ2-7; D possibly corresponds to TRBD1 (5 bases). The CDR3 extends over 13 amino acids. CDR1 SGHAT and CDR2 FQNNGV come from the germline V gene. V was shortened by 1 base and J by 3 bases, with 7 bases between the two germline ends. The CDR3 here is CASSLGDSYEQYF. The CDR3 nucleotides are TGTGCCAGCAGCTTAGGTGACAGCTACGAGCAGTACTTC.

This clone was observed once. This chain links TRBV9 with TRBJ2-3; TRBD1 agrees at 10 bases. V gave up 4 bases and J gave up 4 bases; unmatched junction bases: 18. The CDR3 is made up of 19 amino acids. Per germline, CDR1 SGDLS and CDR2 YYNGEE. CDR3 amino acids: CASSSQRDRGTGVADTQYF. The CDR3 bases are TGTGCCAGCAGCTCTCAAAGGGATCGGGGGACAGGGGTAGCAGATACGCAGTATTTT.

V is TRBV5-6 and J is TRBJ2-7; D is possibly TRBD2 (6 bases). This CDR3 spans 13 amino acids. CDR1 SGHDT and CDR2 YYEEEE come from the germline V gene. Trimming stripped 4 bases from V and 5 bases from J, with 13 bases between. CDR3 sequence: CASSPGEVNEQYF. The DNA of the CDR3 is TGTGCCAGCAGCCCCGGGGAGGTGAACGAGCAGTACTTC.

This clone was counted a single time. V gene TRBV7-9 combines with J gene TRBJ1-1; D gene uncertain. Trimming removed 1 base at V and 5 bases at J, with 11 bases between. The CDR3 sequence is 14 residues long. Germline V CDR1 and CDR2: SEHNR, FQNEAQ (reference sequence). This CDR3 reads CASSLVQTGTEAFF. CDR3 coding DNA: TGTGCCAGCAGCTTAGTCCAGACTGGGACTGAAGCTTTCTTT.

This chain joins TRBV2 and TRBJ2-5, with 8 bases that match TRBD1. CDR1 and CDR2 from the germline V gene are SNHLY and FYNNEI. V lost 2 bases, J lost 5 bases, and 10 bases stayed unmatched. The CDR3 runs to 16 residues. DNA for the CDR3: TGTGCCAGCAGTGAATGGGTGTGGGGACAGGAGGAGACCCAGTACTTC. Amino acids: CASSEWVWGQEETQYF.

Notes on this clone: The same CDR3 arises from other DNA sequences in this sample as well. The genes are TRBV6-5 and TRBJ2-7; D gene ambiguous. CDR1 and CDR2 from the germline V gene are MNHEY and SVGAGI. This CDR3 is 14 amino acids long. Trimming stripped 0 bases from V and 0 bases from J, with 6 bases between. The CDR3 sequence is CASSYSGPSYEQYF. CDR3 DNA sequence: TGTGCCAGCAGTTACTCTGGACCCTCCTACGAGCAGTACTTC.